The T cell receptor beta chain under discussion was sequenced for a study of T cell responses to AZD1222 COVID-19 vaccine. TCRdb keeps only in-frame clones here, not all; method: immunoSEQ multiplex PCR. This sample has 150,000 to 200,000 clones, with around 94% found just once. This CDR3 has 14 amino acids. The V end lost 3 bases, the J end lost 2 bases, and 11 bases lay between the germline ends. Germline V gene sequence: CDR1 SGHRS, CDR2 YFSETQ. Sequencing was performed on peripheral blood, taken on day 0 of AZD1222 vaccination. The V and J genes are TRBV5-1 and TRBJ1-1, with D tentatively TRBD1 (6 bases). The source of this sequence is an adult in good health. CDR3 nucleotide sequence: TGCGCCAGCAGCTCCGACAGGTCCAACACTGAAGCTTTCTTT. Translating it yields CASSSDRSNTEAFF.